Listed below are T cell receptor beta chains from one sample, sequenced in a study of blood T cell repertoires in COVID-19. Libraries were prepared by immunoSEQ multiplex PCR; TCRdb keeps only in-frame clonotypes and omits some of them. The sample carries over 300,000 clones, 65% to 90% recorded once. Sequencing was performed on peripheral blood. Receptor source: a human donor in a cohort sampled during active COVID-19. Both conserved end residues are part of each CDR3. D genes are given only for firm matches. The size of a clone is reported for some rows only, either as once, few or many, or as a class for expanded clones.

abundance | d_gene | j_gene | v_gene | CDR3nt | CDR3aa
NA | TRBD2 | TRBJ2-3 | TRBV3-1/TRBV3-2 | TGTGCCAGCGTCCAGCGGGGGATTAGCACAGATACGCAGTATTTT | CASVQRGISTDTQYF
few | TRBD1 | TRBJ2-2 | TRBV7-9 | TGTGCCAGCAGCACAAAGGCAGGGGGCTTTGGCGGGGAGCTGTTTTTT | CASSTKAGGFGGELFF
NA | NA | TRBJ1-2 | TRBV5-1 | TGCGCCAGCAGCGCGGACAGTATGGGTGTAGGAGGCTATCGGGGCTACACCTTC | CASSADSMGVGGYRGYTF
NA | NA | TRBJ2-2 | TRBV2 | TGTGCCAGCACGTGGAAGGGGAAGAGCACCGGGGAGCTGTTTTTT | CASTWKGKSTGELFF
NA | NA | TRBJ1-1 | TRBV12-5 | TGTGCTAGTGGTTTGGTAGCAGGGAACACTGAAGCTTTCTTT | CASGLVAGNTEAFF
NA | TRBD2 | TRBJ2-2 | TRBV4-2 | TGTGCCAGCAGCCACGACGGGGGGGACACCGGGGAGCTGTTTTTT | CASSHDGGDTGELFF
NA | NA | TRBJ2-1 | TRBV6-1 | TGTGCCAGCAGTGAAGCGCGGCGGGACAATGAGCAGTTCTTC | CASSEARRDNEQFF
NA | NA | TRBJ1-6 | TRBV19 | TGTGCCAGTAGTTGGGGGCCAAATTCACCCCTCCACTTT | CASSWGPNSPLHF
NA | TRBD1 | TRBJ1-5 | TRBV2 | TGTGCCAGCCAAAAAACAGGGGAACAGCCCCAGCATTTT | CASQKTGEQPQHF
once | NA | TRBJ1-2 | TRBV24-1 | TGTGCCACCAGTGACCGACAGGCCGGTGGCTACACCTTC | CATSDRQAGGYTF
NA | TRBD2 | TRBJ2-1 | TRBV5-4 | TGTGCCAGCAGGGGGACTAGAGGGACCTACAATGAGCAGTTCTTC | CASRGTRGTYNEQFF
NA | TRBD1 | TRBJ2-7 | TRBV18 | TGTGCCAGCTCACGGGGACAGGGAGTCGACTCCTACGAGCAGTACTTC | CASSRGQGVDSYEQYF
once | TRBD2 | TRBJ2-1 | TRBV4-1 | TGCGCCAGCAGCCAATCCTGGCGCGGGGGGGCGTCGTACAATGAGCAGTTCTTC | CASSQSWRGGASYNEQFF
NA | NA | TRBJ1-4 | TRBV15 | TGTGCCACCAGCAGGTATCCTGCAACTAATGAAAAACTGTTTTTT | CATSRYPATNEKLFF
NA | NA | TRBJ2-3 | TRBV25-1 | TGTGCCAGCAGTGAATATAACGGACAAACTAGCACAGATACGCAGTATTTT | CASSEYNGQTSTDTQYF
NA | NA | TRBJ1-3 | TRBV2 | TGTGCCAGCAGTGATCCTGGGAGCTCTGGAAACACCATATATTTT | CASSDPGSSGNTIYF